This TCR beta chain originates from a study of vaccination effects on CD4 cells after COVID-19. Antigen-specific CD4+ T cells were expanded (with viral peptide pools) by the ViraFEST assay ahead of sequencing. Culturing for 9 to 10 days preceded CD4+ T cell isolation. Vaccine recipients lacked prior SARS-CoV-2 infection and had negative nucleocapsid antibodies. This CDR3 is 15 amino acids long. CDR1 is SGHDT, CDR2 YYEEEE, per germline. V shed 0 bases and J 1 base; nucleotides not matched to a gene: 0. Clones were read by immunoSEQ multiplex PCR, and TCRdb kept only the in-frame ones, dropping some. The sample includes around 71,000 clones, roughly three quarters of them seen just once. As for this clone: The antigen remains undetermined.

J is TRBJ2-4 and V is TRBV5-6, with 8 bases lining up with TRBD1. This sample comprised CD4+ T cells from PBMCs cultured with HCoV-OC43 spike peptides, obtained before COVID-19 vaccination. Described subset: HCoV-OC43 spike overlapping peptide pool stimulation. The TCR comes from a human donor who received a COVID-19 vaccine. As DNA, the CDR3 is TGTGCCAGCAGCTTGGGGGACAGGGCCAAAAACATTCAGTACTTC. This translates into CASSLGDRAKNIQYF.